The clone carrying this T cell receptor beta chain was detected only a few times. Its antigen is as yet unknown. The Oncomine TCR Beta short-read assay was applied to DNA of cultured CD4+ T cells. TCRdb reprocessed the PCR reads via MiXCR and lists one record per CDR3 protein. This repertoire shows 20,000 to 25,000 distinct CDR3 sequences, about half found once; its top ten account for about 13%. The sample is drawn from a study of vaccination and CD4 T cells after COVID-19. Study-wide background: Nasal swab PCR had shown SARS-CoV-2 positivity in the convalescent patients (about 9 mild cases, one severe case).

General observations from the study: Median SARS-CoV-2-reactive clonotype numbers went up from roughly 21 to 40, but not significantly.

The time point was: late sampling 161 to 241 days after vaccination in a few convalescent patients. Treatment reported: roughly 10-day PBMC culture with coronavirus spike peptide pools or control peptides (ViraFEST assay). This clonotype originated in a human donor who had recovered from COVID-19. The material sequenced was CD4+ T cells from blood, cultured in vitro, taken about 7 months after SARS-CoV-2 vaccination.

CDR3 nucleotides: TGCAGTGCTAGATATGGGTTTAATTCACCCCTCCACTTT. Amino acids: CSARYGFNSPLHF. The V and J genes are TRBV20-1 and TRBJ1-6; no clear D. Germline V gene sequence: CDR1 DFQATT, CDR2 SNEGSKA (reference sequence). The CDR3 is made up of 13 amino acids. V was shortened by 2 bases and J by 6 bases, with 8 bases between the two germline ends.